The TCR beta chain described here comes from a study of T cell changes during pregnancy in multiple sclerosis. V was shortened by 10 bases and J by 5 bases, with 12 bases between the two germline ends. The CDR3 is 12 amino acids. Germline V lookup: CDR1 ENHRY, CDR2 SYGVKD. Sequenced by immunoSEQ multiplex PCR; TCRdb stores in-frame clones only, minus some. The table has tens of thousands of clones, 80% to 85% seen once; the top ten hold around 0.58%. The sequence came from a female donor with multiple sclerosis, enrolled in a pregnancy study. The chain has TRBV10-3 and TRBJ1-5; a weak D match, TRBD1 (6 bases). The sequencing here drew on CD4+ T cells from peripheral blood mononuclear cells, taken before pregnancy. The CDR3 region is CATRSGDQPQHF. The CDR3, as DNA: TGTGCCACCCGGTCAGGGGATCAGCCCCAGCATTTT.